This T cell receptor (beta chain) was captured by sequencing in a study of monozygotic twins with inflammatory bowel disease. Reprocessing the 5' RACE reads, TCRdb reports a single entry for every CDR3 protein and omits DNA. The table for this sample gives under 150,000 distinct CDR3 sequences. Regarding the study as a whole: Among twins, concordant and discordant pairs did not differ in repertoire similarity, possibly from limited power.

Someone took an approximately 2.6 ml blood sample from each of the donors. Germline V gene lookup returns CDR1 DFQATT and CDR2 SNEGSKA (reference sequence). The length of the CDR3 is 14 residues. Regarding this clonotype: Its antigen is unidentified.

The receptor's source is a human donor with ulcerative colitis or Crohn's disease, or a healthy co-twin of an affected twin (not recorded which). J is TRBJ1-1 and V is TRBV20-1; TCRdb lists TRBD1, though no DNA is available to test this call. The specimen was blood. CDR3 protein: CSTEDRGLNTEAFF.